The next 9 T cell receptor beta chains were all read from a single sample in a study of cytomegalovirus exposure and HLA in healthy donors. PCR was performed using 60 Vbeta and 13 Jbeta primers. TCRdb's table, derived via immunoSEQ multiplex PCR, lists solely in-frame clones and lacks some. This sample's table reports 120,000 to 150,000 clones. Sequenced input: PBMCs. These receptors all come from a young woman in good health and CMV-seronegative.

The chain joins TRBV19 to TRBJ1-5; 9 bases agree with TRBD1. V dropped 10 bases and J dropped 5; count of bases not matched to a gene: 9. The germline gives CDR1 LNHDA, CDR2 SQIVND (reference sequence). The CDR3 has 14 amino acids. This chain's CDR3 is CATSRQGGHQPQHF. CDR3 DNA sequence: TGTGCCACATCGAGACAGGGGGGACATCAGCCCCAGCATTTT.

The chain combines TRBV7-2 with TRBJ1-1; D unresolved. The V end lost 6 bases, the J end lost 5 bases, and 16 bases lay between the germline ends. The CDR3 totals 14 residues. CDR1 is SGHTA and CDR2 is FQGNSA in the germline V gene. CDR3 coding DNA: TGTGCCAGCAGAGTAGGAGGCGCGGGTACTGAAGCTTTCTTT. Amino acid sequence: CASRVGGAGTEAFF.

This chain connects TRBV4-1 to TRBJ2-5, with TRBD2 identical over 9 bases. V lost 4 bases to trimming and J lost 2 bases; unmatched junction nucleotides: 17. From germline, CDR1 is MGHRA and CDR2 YSYEKL. The CDR3 consists of 19 residues. CDR3 residues: CASSPQAAGGFGFQETQYF. In DNA, the CDR3 is TGCGCCAGCAGCCCACAAGCGGCGGGAGGGTTTGGCTTTCAAGAGACCCAGTACTTC.

The CDR3 nucleotides are TGTGCCAGCAGCTTAAGCGGTTACACAGATACGCAGTATTTT. Translation: CASSLSGYTDTQYF. The chain couples TRBV7-3 to TRBJ2-3; D call uncertain. Germline V gene data show CDR1 as SGHTA and CDR2 as FQGTGA. Trimming removed 1 base from V and 2 bases from J, with 7 bases in between. The CDR3 runs 14 residues.

V is TRBV4-2 and J is TRBJ1-6; D is undetermined. The V end lost 1 base, the J end lost 13 bases, and 17 bases lay between the germline ends. The CDR3 consists of 15 residues. Germline V CDR1 and CDR2: LGHNA, YNFKEQ. The CDR3 coding sequence is TGTGCCAGCAGCCAAGTTGGTGGAGCCCCCGCGCCCCTCCACTTT. Its translation: CASSQVGGAPAPLHF.

The genes are TRBV27 and TRBJ1-4, with D possibly matching TRBD1 (5 bases). Germline CDR1 reads MNHEY; CDR2 reads SMNVEV (reference sequence). The V gene lost 2 bases and the J gene lost 7 bases, with 17 bases spanning the gap. The CDR3 loop spans 16 amino acids. The CDR3 here is CASSLGDSGVREKLFF. For the CDR3, the DNA is TGTGCCAGCAGTTTAGGAGACAGTGGAGTACGTGAAAAACTGTTTTTT.

CDR3 amino acids: CASSINPAGGSEQYF. The CDR3 DNA reads TGCGCCAGCAGCATAAACCCAGCGGGAGGTAGTGAGCAGTACTTC. This sequence joins TRBV5-1 and TRBJ2-7; 9 nucleotides match TRBD2. The V gene end was trimmed by 4 bases and the J gene end by 7 bases; junction bases not matched to a gene: 12. CDR1 is SGHRS, CDR2 YFSETQ, per germline. The CDR3 covers 15 residues. Looking up the rest from reference TRBV5-1 and TRBJ2-7 gives the full variable domain: KAGVTQTPRYLIKTRGQQVTLSCSPISGHRSVSWYQQTPGQGLQFLFEYFSETQRNKGNFPGRFSGRQFSNSRSEMNVSTLELGDSALYLCASSINPAGGSEQYFGPGTRLTVT.

The V gene is TRBV5-6, the J gene TRBJ2-1, with TRBD2 identical over 10 bases. Germline CDR1 is SGHDT and CDR2 is YYEEEE. V gave up 3 bases and J gave up 0 bases; unmatched junction bases: 0. The CDR3 has 15 residues. CDR3 sequence: CASSSSGSSYNEQFF. In DNA form, the CDR3 reads TGTGCCAGCAGCTCTAGCGGGAGCTCCTACAATGAGCAGTTCTTC.

The chain joins TRBV27 to TRBJ1-1; 8 positions match TRBD1. J was trimmed by 6 bases and V by 8 bases; bases with no gene match: 17. Germline V lookup: CDR1 MNHEY, CDR2 SMNVEV (reference sequence). The CDR3 consists of 16 residues. The CDR3 region is CASGSDNRRQGSEAFF. The CDR3 DNA sequence: TGTGCCAGCGGTTCCGACAACCGACGACAGGGGTCTGAAGCTTTCTTT.